The clone carrying this T cell receptor beta chain has just a few counts. Its antigen is as yet unknown. The data are from a study of beta chain features in type 1 diabetes. For the study at large: The patient and healthy donor groups were comparable for age, gender and cell yields.

Germline CDR1 SGHNT, CDR2 YYREEE (reference sequence). V lost 0 bases to trimming and J lost 4 bases, with 19 bases between them. The CDR3 sequence is 17 residues long. Sequenced material consisted of expressed TCRB transcripts (all of the isolated RNA was reverse transcribed). About 4 million reads per sample were averaged for naive, central memory and regulatory samples. Repertoires were generated with immunoSEQ multiplex PCR, while TCRdb's copy carries only in-frame clones and drops some. The sample records 350,000 to 400,000 clones, roughly 16% being singletons. Study-level results: Patients with type 1 diabetes showed fewer VDJ junction insertions and more deletions.

The sequenced sample was naive CD4+ T cells from blood. The chain carries TRBV5-4 and TRBJ1-1, with TRBD1 as a possible D gene (5 bases). This TCR was recovered from a young woman in good health. CDR3 loop: CASSLGGQAGWVTEAFF. The CDR3 coding sequence is TGTGCCAGCAGCTTGGGCGGACAAGCAGGTTGGGTCACTGAAGCTTTCTTT.